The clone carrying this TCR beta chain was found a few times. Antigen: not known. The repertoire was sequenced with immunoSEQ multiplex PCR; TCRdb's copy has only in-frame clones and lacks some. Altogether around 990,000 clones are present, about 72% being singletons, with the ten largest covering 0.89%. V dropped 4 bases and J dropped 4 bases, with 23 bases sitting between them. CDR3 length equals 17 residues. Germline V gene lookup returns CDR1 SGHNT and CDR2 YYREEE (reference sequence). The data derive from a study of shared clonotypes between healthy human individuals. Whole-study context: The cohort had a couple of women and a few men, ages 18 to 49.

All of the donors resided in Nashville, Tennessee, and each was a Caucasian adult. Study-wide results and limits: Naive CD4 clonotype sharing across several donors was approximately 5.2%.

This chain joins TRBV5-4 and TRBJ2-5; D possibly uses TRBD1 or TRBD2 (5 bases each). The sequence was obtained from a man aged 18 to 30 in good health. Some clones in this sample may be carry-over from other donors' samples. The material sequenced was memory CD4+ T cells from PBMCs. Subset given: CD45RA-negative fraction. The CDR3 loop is CASSQSIIRDRGETQYF. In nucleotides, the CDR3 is TGTGCCAGCAGCCAAAGCATTATTCGGGATAGGGGAGAGACCCAGTACTTC.